A single sample is the source of the 20 T cell receptor beta chains below, sequenced in a study of CD8+CD57+ T cells in acquired aplastic anemia. Sequenced patients had shown CD8+CD57+ cell expansion by flow cytometry. For CDR3 and TCR beta VDJ profiling, genomic DNA was the template used. TCRdb processed the reads anew with MiXCR; each CDR3 protein has one entry. Of 400,000 to 600,000 distinct CDR3 sequences listed, about a third are singletons. Sequencing was performed on sorted CD4+, CD8+, or CD8+CD57+ T cells (not recorded which) from PBMCs. The receptor source for this set is a human donor with aplastic anemia.

This chain links TRBV20-1 with TRBJ2-1; 9 nucleotides match TRBD1. In germline, CDR1 is DFQATT, CDR2 SNEGSKA (reference sequence). V lost 3 bases to trimming and J lost 1 base; unmatched junction nucleotides: 7. The CDR3 has 16 amino acids. The DNA of the CDR3 is TGCAGTGCTAGCCGCTTGGACAGGGGTTCCTACAATGAGCAGTTCTTC. This gives the protein CSASRLDRGSYNEQFF.

The table lists this clonotype with a few counts. The rearrangement links TRBV9 to TRBJ2-2; perhaps TRBD1 as D (5 bases). Germline values: CDR1 SGDLS, CDR2 YYNGEE. Trimming stripped 6 bases from V and 4 bases from J, with 13 bases between. The length of the CDR3 is 14 residues. Here the CDR3 reads CASTVTGATGELFF. The CDR3 DNA sequence: TGTGCCAGCACCGTGACTGGGGCCACCGGGGAGCTGTTTTTT.

A word on this clonotype: Being one base from a much bigger clone, this may be a read error. The chain couples TRBV4-1 to TRBJ2-7; 7 nucleotides agree with TRBD2. J lost 9 bases, V lost 4 bases, and 6 bases had no gene match. This CDR3 has 12 amino acids. Germline lookup yields CDR1 MGHRA and CDR2 YSYEKL. The CDR3 is CASSPIAGVQYF. The DNA of the CDR3 is TGCGCCAGCAGCCCCATCGCGGGGGTGCAGTACTTC.

This clonotype was picked up a small number of times. This chain joins TRBV4-1 and TRBJ2-1, with D perhaps being TRBD1 or TRBD2 (5 bases each). The CDR3 length is 18 residues. Germline values: CDR1 MGHRA, CDR2 YSYEKL. V lost 4 bases, J lost 9 bases, and 28 bases lay in between. CDR3 loop: CASSLGGRGRTTFGEQFF. The CDR3 bases are TGCGCCAGCAGCCTTGGCGGAAGGGGACGTACAACATTTGGTGAGCAGTTCTTC.

V gene TRBV11-2 combines with J gene TRBJ1-4, with no clear D. This CDR3 is built from 15 residues. Trimming cost V 0 bases and J 7 bases, with 12 bases left between them. From germline, CDR1 is SGHAT and CDR2 FQNNGV. CDR3 in amino acids: CASSLEPLTSEKLFF. Written as DNA, the CDR3 is TGTGCCAGCAGCTTAGAACCCCTCACCAGTGAAAAACTGTTTTTT.

This clonotype was picked up a small number of times. For the CDR3, the DNA is TGTGCCAGCAGCCAAGGACAGGGCTTCTATGGCTACACCTTC. Translation: CASSQGQGFYGYTF. The V gene is TRBV3-1, the J gene TRBJ1-2, with 7 positions matching TRBD1. The CDR3 loop spans 14 amino acids. Germline CDR1 and CDR2: LGHDT and YNNKEL (reference sequence). Germline trimming cut 1 base from V and 4 bases from J; bases unmatched to any gene: 3.

The chain joins TRBV29-1 to TRBJ1-2, with a possible D match to TRBD1 (5 bases). CDR1 and CDR2 from the germline V gene are SQVTM and ANQGSEA. Deletions cut 3 bases from V and 6 bases from J, with 17 bases between. The CDR3 is 14 amino acids. CDR3 in amino acids: CSVDSGAGKDGYTF. Written as DNA, the CDR3 is TGCAGCGTTGATTCCGGGGCGGGGAAGGATGGCTACACCTTC.

The chain links TRBV5-4 to TRBJ1-2; D is undetermined. The CDR3 runs 12 residues. CDR1 is SGHNT and CDR2 is YYREEE in the germline V gene (reference sequence). The ends were cut back, 4 bases at V and 9 bases at J, with 13 bases in the middle. CDR3 sequence: CASSLGPESYTF. CDR3 DNA sequence: TGTGCCAGCAGCCTGGGCCCGGAGAGCTACACCTTC. The variable domain in full, completed from reference TRBV5-4 and TRBJ1-2, reads ETGVTQSPTHLIKTRGQQVTLRCSSQSGHNTVSWYQQALGQGPQFIFQYYREEENGRGNFPPRFSGLQFPNYSSELNVNALELDDSALYLCASSLGPESYTFGSGTRLTVV.

This sequence joins TRBV7-6 and TRBJ2-5; TRBD2 matches at 10 bases. The V gene's germline CDR1 is SGHVS and CDR2 FNYEAQ. The CDR3 loop spans 16 amino acids. Trimming took 2 bases from V and 5 from J; bases not matched to a gene: 8. CDR3 in amino acids: CASSLRPSGSGETQYF. The CDR3 DNA reads TGTGCCAGCAGCTTAAGGCCTAGCGGGAGTGGGGAGACCCAGTACTTC.

The chain uses TRBV30 and TRBJ1-2; TRBD1 matches at 7 bases. The CDR3 runs 12 residues. The trim removed 4 bases at V and 6 bases at J, leaving 5 bases unmatched. Germline-derived CDR1 and CDR2 are GTSNPN and SVGIG (reference sequence). The CDR3 DNA is TGTGCCTGGACGCAGGGGGGAAATGGCTACACCTTC. Its translation is CAWTQGGNGYTF.

This clonotype appeared many times. The chain combines TRBV19 with TRBJ2-5; possible D gene TRBD2, 5 bases. V was trimmed by 2 bases and J by 1 base, leaving 8 bases between them. The CDR3 is 14 residues long. CDR1 and CDR2 (germline): LNHDA, SQIVND (reference sequence). The CDR3 loop is CASSISGVQETQYF. For the CDR3, the DNA is TGTGCCAGTAGTATATCCGGGGTCCAAGAGACCCAGTACTTC.

This clonotype has more than one count but fewer than ten. The J gene is TRBJ2-1, the V gene TRBV20-1; D is uncertain. The V gene's germline CDR1 is DFQATT and CDR2 SNEGSKA (reference sequence). Trimming removed 3 bases from V and 4 bases from J, with 10 bases in between. This CDR3 region has 13 residues. The CDR3 is CSASPPTYNEQFF. CDR3 bases: TGCAGTGCTAGTCCCCCTACGTACAATGAGCAGTTCTTC.

This clonotype occurred a few times. The rearrangement joins TRBV6-5 to TRBJ1-3; no firm D call. The ends were cut back, 2 bases at V and 0 bases at J, with 5 bases in the middle. Germline CDR1 reads MNHEY; CDR2 reads SVGAGI. The CDR3 consists of 14 residues. In nucleotides, the CDR3 is TGTGCCAGCAGTTACGGCCCCTCTGGAAACACCATATATTTT. Amino acids: CASSYGPSGNTIYF.

There are a few counts of this clonotype. The chain links TRBV7-3 to TRBJ2-1; D may be TRBD1 or TRBD2 (5 bases each). The CDR3 length is 14 residues. The V end lost 3 bases, the J end lost 4 bases, and 10 bases lay between the germline ends. Germline CDR1 is SGHTA and CDR2 is FQGTGA. In DNA form, the CDR3 reads TGTGCCAGCAGCTTTGGGGGAAAGTACAATGAGCAGTTCTTC. This sequence encodes CASSFGGKYNEQFF.

This sequence joins TRBV12-3 or TRBV12-4 and TRBJ2-1, with 13 nucleotides matching TRBD2. The CDR3 is 15 residues long. V was pared by 7 bases and J by 6 bases, with 6 bases of the junction left unmatched. The CDR3 loop reads CASTRTSGSVNEQFF. CDR3 bases: TGTGCCAGCACCAGGACTAGCGGGAGCGTCAATGAGCAGTTCTTC.

This clonotype was seen more than once but under ten times. The rearrangement uses TRBV10-2 and TRBJ2-1; 11 bases map to TRBD2. The V gene end was trimmed by 5 bases and the J gene end by 8 bases; junction bases not matched to a gene: 8. The CDR3 extends over 15 amino acids. CDR1 and CDR2 from the germline V gene are WSHSY and SAAADI. The CDR3: CASSSLAGEVHEQFF. The CDR3 DNA sequence: TGCGCCAGCAGTTCACTAGCGGGAGAGGTCCATGAGCAGTTCTTC.

This clonotype was counted between two and nine times. The chain carries TRBV6-1 and TRBJ2-7; TRBD2 matches 7 bases. The V and J ends lost 7 bases and 3 bases, in that order; junction bases with no gene match: 6. CDR1 and CDR2 from the germline V gene are MNHNS and SASEGT. This CDR3 region has 13 residues. The CDR3 here is CASKREDLYEQYF. For the CDR3, the DNA is TGTGCCAGCAAACGGGAGGACCTCTACGAGCAGTACTTC.

This clonotype has a count of ten or more. The genes are TRBV9 and TRBJ1-4; no clear D gene. V was pared by 0 bases and J by 8 bases, with 8 bases between. Germline CDR1 is SGDLS and CDR2 is YYNGEE. There are 13 residues in the CDR3. In nucleotides, the CDR3 is TGTGCCAGCAGCGTAGCGTTTGGGGAAAAACTGTTTTTT. Translated: CASSVAFGEKLFF.

This chain links TRBV12-3 or TRBV12-4 with TRBJ1-6; the D is unclear. The CDR3 totals 15 residues. Trimming removed 5 bases from V and 0 bases from J, with 8 bases in between. The CDR3 protein is CASSPPGSYNSPLHF. The CDR3 DNA follows: TGTGCCAGCAGTCCGCCGGGCTCCTATAATTCACCCCTCCACTTT.

This clonotype appeared many times. J is TRBJ2-7 and V is TRBV5-6; tentatively, D is TRBD1 or TRBD2 (5 bases each). Per germline, CDR1 SGHDT and CDR2 YYEEEE. CDR3 size: 15 residues. The V gene lost 0 bases and the J gene lost 2 bases, with 12 bases spanning the gap. The CDR3 here is CASSLVGTAAYEQYF. CDR3 bases: TGTGCCAGCAGCTTGGTGGGGACGGCGGCCTACGAGCAGTACTTC.